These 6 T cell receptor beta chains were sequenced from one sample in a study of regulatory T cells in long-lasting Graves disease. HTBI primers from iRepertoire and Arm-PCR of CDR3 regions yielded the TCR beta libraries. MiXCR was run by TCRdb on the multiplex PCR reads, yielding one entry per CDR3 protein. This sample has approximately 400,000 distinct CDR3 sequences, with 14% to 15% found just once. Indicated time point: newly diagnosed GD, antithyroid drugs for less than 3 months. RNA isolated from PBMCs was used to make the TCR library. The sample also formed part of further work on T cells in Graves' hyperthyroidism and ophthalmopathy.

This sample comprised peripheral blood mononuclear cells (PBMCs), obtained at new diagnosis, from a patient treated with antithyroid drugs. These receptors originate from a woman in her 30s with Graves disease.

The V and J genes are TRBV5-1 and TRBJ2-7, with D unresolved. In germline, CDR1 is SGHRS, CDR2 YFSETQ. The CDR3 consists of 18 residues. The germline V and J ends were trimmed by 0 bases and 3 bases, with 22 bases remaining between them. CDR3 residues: CASSLEGSGFGADYEQYF. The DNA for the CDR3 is TGCGCCAGCAGCTTGGAGGGCAGTGGGTTCGGAGCCGACTACGAGCAGTACTTC.

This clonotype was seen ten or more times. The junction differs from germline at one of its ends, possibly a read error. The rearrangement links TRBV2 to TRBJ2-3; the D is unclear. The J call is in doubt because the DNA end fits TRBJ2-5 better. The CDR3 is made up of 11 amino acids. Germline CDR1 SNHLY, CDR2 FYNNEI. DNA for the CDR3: TGTGCCAGCAGTCTGCAAGGGACCCAGTACTTC. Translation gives CASSLQGTQYF.

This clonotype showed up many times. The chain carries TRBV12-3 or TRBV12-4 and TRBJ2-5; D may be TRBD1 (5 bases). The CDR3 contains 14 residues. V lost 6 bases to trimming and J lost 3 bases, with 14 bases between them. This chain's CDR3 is CASSQETVKETQYF. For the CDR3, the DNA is TGTGCCAGCAGCCAAGAGACAGTCAAAGAGACCCAGTACTTC.

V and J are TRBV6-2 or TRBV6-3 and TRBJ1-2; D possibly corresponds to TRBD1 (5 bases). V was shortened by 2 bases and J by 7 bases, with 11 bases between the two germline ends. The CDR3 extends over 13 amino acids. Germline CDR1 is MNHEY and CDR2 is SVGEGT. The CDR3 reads CASSYGSGGGYTF. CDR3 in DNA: TGTGCCAGCAGTTACGGGTCCGGGGGTGGCTACACCTTC.

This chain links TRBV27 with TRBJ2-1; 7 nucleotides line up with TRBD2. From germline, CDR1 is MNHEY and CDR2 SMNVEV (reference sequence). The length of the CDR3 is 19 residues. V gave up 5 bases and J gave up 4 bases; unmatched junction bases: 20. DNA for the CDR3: TGTGCCAGCAGTCCGCGGGCTGGCGGGAGAGTATGGGAGTACAATGAGCAGTTCTTC. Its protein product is CASSPRAGGRVWEYNEQFF.

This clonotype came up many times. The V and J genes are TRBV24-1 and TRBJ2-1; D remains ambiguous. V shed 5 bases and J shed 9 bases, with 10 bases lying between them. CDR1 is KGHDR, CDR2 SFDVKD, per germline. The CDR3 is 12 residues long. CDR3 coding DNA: TGTGCCACCAGTGGCCAAATAGGTGAGCAGTTCTTC. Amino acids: CATSGQIGEQFF.